These T cell receptor beta chains were read from a single sample in a study of OX40 agonist ivuxolimab in advanced cancers. Profiled with immunoSEQ multiplex PCR; TCRdb holds only in-frame clones, not every one. The table includes over 80,000 clones, roughly 90% detected once. The sample here was CD4+ or CD8+ T cells sorted from blood, taken in a trial of the OX40 agonist ivuxolimab. All receptors derive from an adult with an advanced solid tumor such as melanoma, head and neck, liver or kidney cancer. The CDR3 runs from the conserved cysteine through the conserved F or W. D genes are given only for firm matches. Size tells how often a clone was seen (once, few, many) or the class of an expanded clone, and some rows leave it out.

j_gene,abundance,v_gene,d_gene,CDR3aa,CDR3nt
TRBJ1-1,.,TRBV6-6,.,CASSYTDKNTEAFF,TGTGCCAGCAGTTATACGGACAAGAACACTGAAGCTTTCTTT
TRBJ1-1,.,TRBV11-2,.,CASRFEIQENEAFF,TGTGCCAGCAGGTTTGAGATACAGGAAAATGAAGCTTTCTTT
TRBJ2-7,.,TRBV7-8,TRBD2,CASSLGLADTYEQYF,TGTGCCAGCAGCTTGGGGCTAGCGGATACCTACGAGCAGTACTTC
TRBJ1-5,.,TRBV6-6,.,CASRDGNQPQHF,TGTGCCAGCAGGGACGGGAATCAGCCCCAGCATTTT
TRBJ1-4,.,TRBV7-9,.,CASSLVSGAEKLFF,TGTGCCAGCAGCTTAGTTTCGGGGGCTGAAAAACTGTTTTTT
TRBJ1-2,.,TRBV5-1,.,CASSPDRANYGYTF,TGCGCCAGCAGCCCGGACAGAGCTAACTATGGCTACACCTTC
TRBJ2-7,.,TRBV2,.,CASSVSYEQYF,TGTGCCAGCAGTGTATCCTACGAGCAGTACTTC
TRBJ2-5,.,TRBV14,.,CASSQESGLVQETQYF,TGTGCCAGCAGCCAAGAGTCAGGGTTGGTACAAGAGACCCAGTACTTC
TRBJ1-2,.,TRBV29-1,.,CSVVPFPGQNINYGYTF,TGCAGCGTTGTCCCCTTCCCTGGGCAGAACATTAACTATGGCTACACCTTC
TRBJ1-1,once,TRBV7-9,.,CASSLGEGRGAFF,TGTGCCAGCAGCTTAGGTGAGGGGAGAGGAGCTTTCTTT
TRBJ2-2,.,TRBV9,TRBD1,CASSPRDRNTGELFF,TGTGCCAGCAGCCCCAGGGACAGGAACACCGGGGAGCTGTTTTTT
TRBJ2-5,.,TRBV18,TRBD2,CASSPRAGGRETQYF,TGTGCCAGCTCACCACGAGCGGGGGGGCGAGAGACCCAGTACTTC
TRBJ1-1,.,TRBV10-3,.,CAISSTLNTEAFF,TGTGCCATCAGCTCCACACTGAACACTGAAGCTTTCTTT
TRBJ1-1,.,TRBV14,.,CASSPVEWNTEAFF,TGTGCCAGCAGCCCGGTTGAATGGAACACTGAAGCTTTCTTT
TRBJ1-1,.,TRBV5-4,.,CASSLMGRRTAEAFF,TGTGCCAGCAGCTTGATGGGGAGGAGGACCGCTGAAGCTTTCTTT
TRBJ2-7,once,TRBV20-1,.,CSASPKNEQYF,TGCAGTGCTAGTCCCAAGAACGAGCAGTACTTC
TRBJ2-7,.,TRBV7-9,TRBD1,CASSRDRPYEQYF,TGTGCCAGCAGCCGGGACAGGCCTTACGAGCAGTACTTC
TRBJ1-5,.,TRBV5-1,TRBD1,CASSPGQGDQPQHF,TGCGCCAGCAGCCCGGGACAGGGCGATCAGCCCCAGCATTTT
TRBJ2-7,.,TRBV2,TRBD1,CASRDHNWTGGYEQYF,TGTGCCAGCAGGGACCATAATTGGACAGGGGGGTACGAGCAGTACTTC
TRBJ2-7,.,TRBV7-2,TRBD2,CASSLKTSAGPYEQYF,TGTGCCAGCAGCTTAAAGACTAGCGCAGGACCTTACGAGCAGTACTTC
TRBJ2-7,few,TRBV28,TRBD1,CASRGTVSYEQYF,TGTGCCAGCAGAGGGACAGTTTCCTACGAGCAGTACTTC
TRBJ2-1,.,TRBV13,TRBD1,CASSLGDRFLEDEQFF,TGTGCCAGCAGCTTAGGGGACAGGTTTTTAGAGGATGAGCAGTTCTTC
TRBJ2-2,.,TRBV14,TRBD1,CASSQWAGGQGNTGELFF,TGTGCCAGCAGCCAATGGGCAGGGGGACAGGGGAACACCGGGGAGCTGTTTTTT
TRBJ2-3,.,TRBV7-2,.,CASSLARGTDTQYF,TGTGCCAGCAGCTTAGCCAGGGGCACAGATACGCAGTATTTT
TRBJ1-5,.,TRBV6-5,.,CASSHTPYQPQHF,TGTGCCAGCAGTCACACTCCCTACCAGCCCCAGCATTTT
TRBJ2-7,.,TRBV6-6,.,CASSSPSGTLYEQYF,TGTGCCAGCAGCTCACCTTCCGGGACACTCTACGAGCAGTACTTC
TRBJ1-4,.,TRBV19,.,CASSIEGGTPATNEKLFF,TGTGCCAGTAGTATAGAGGGGGGGACGCCGGCAACTAATGAAAAACTGTTTTTT
TRBJ1-6,.,TRBV18,.,CASSPRQLTDNSPLHF,TGTGCCAGCTCACCACGGCAGCTAACCGATAATTCACCCCTCCACTTT
TRBJ2-5,.,TRBV5-4,.,CASSLKLEIGTQYF,TGTGCCAGCAGCCTCAAACTAGAGATTGGGACCCAGTACTTC
TRBJ2-1,once,TRBV4-2,.,CASSQDFRVGVDSYNEQFF,TGTGCCAGCAGCCAAGATTTTAGGGTTGGGGTAGACTCCTACAATGAGCAGTTCTTC
TRBJ1-1,.,TRBV27,TRBD1,CASRMDRGRTEAFF,TGTGCCAGCAGGATGGACAGGGGGAGAACTGAAGCTTTCTTT
TRBJ1-2,.,TRBV18,.,CASSPPGPLIMESYTF,TGTGCCAGCTCACCACCGGGGCCGCTTATTATGGAGAGCTACACCTTC
TRBJ2-3,.,TRBV6-5,.,CASSYSFSGNTDTQYF,TGTGCCAGCAGTTACTCTTTTAGCGGCAACACAGATACGCAGTATTTT
TRBJ1-5,.,TRBV30,.,CAWGMGRGSNQPQHF,TGTGCCTGGGGGATGGGGCGAGGAAGCAATCAGCCCCAGCATTTT
TRBJ2-3,.,TRBV9,.,CASSVEGPDTQYF,TGTGCCAGCAGCGTAGAGGGGCCAGATACGCAGTATTTT
TRBJ1-1,.,TRBV19,.,CASSIRGGEAFF,TGTGCCAGTAGTATTCGGGGCGGTGAAGCTTTCTTT
TRBJ2-5,.,TRBV4-2,.,CASSQETVRGRETQYF,TGTGCCAGCAGCCAAGAAACGGTACGGGGGAGAGAGACCCAGTACTTC
TRBJ2-2,.,TRBV5-4,.,CASSPDPNTGELFF,TGTGCCAGCAGCCCCGACCCGAACACCGGGGAGCTGTTTTTT
TRBJ2-5,.,TRBV7-8,TRBD2,CASSPQTSGGVETQYF,TGTGCCAGCAGCCCTCAGACTAGCGGGGGGGTAGAGACCCAGTACTTC
TRBJ1-6,.,TRBV6-5,.,CASKIERENSPLHF,TGTGCCAGCAAAATTGAGAGGGAGAATTCACCCCTCCACTTT
TRBJ2-5,.,TRBV18,.,CASSPPTVQETQYF,TGTGCCAGCTCACCACCGACAGTTCAAGAGACCCAGTACTTC
TRBJ1-2,.,TRBV9,.,CASSESNYGYTF,TGTGCCAGCAGCGAATCTAACTATGGCTACACCTTC
TRBJ1-5,few,TRBV7-9,.,CASSLSWQPQHF,TGTGCCAGCAGCTTATCCTGGCAGCCCCAGCATTTT
TRBJ2-1,.,TRBV7-9,.,CASSLVGQGNEQFF,TGTGCCAGCAGCTTAGTTGGGCAGGGTAATGAGCAGTTCTTC
TRBJ1-1,.,TRBV7-2,.,CASSLSFERDTEAFF,TGTGCCAGCAGCCTTTCCTTTGAAAGGGACACTGAAGCTTTCTTT
TRBJ1-2,.,TRBV5-5,.,CASSFQASNYGYTF,TGTGCCAGCAGCTTTCAGGCCTCTAACTATGGCTACACCTTC
TRBJ2-1,.,TRBV10-3,TRBD2,CAISESLSTSGLNEQFF,TGTGCCATCAGTGAGTCTTTATCGACTAGCGGGCTGAATGAGCAGTTCTTC
TRBJ2-1,.,TRBV29-1,.,CSVEGPKGEQFF,TGCAGCGTTGAAGGCCCTAAAGGAGAGCAGTTCTTC
TRBJ2-6,.,TRBV2,.,CASSDPDNSPGANVLTF,TGTGCCAGCAGTGATCCGGACAACTCCCCTGGGGCCAACGTCCTGACTTTC
TRBJ2-2,.,TRBV7-9,.,CASRTTEENTGELFF,TGTGCCAGCAGGACGACAGAGGAGAACACCGGGGAGCTGTTTTTT
TRBJ2-7,.,TRBV7-8,.,CASKSDSSYEQYF,TGTGCCAGCAAATCGGACAGCTCCTACGAGCAGTACTTC
TRBJ2-7,once,TRBV18,TRBD1,CASSPGTGNYEQYF,TGTGCCAGCTCACCTGGGACAGGGAATTACGAGCAGTACTTC
TRBJ2-1,.,TRBV5-4,TRBD2,CASSPTGTSNNEQFF,TGTGCCAGCAGCCCAACAGGGACTAGCAACAATGAGCAGTTCTTC
TRBJ1-5,.,TRBV19,.,CASRRVDSISNQPQHF,TGTGCCAGTAGGCGGGTAGACAGTATTAGCAATCAGCCCCAGCATTTT
TRBJ2-3,few,TRBV5-1,TRBD1,CASSLAGTGGEDTQYF,TGCGCCAGCAGCTTGGCCGGGACAGGTGGTGAAGATACGCAGTATTTT
TRBJ2-3,.,TRBV9,TRBD1,CASSETGEIVYF,TGTGCCAGCAGTGAGACAGGGGAAATCGTGTATTTT
TRBJ2-1,.,TRBV9,.,CASSVDAGVQFF,TGTGCCAGCAGCGTAGACGCAGGGGTTCAGTTCTTC
TRBJ1-1,.,TRBV7-9,.,CASSLSNGGWAFF,TGTGCCAGCAGCTTATCAAACGGGGGATGGGCTTTCTTT
TRBJ1-4,few,TRBV6-6,.,CASSYLGTTNEKLFF,TGTGCCAGCAGTTATCTAGGAACAACTAATGAAAAACTGTTTTTT